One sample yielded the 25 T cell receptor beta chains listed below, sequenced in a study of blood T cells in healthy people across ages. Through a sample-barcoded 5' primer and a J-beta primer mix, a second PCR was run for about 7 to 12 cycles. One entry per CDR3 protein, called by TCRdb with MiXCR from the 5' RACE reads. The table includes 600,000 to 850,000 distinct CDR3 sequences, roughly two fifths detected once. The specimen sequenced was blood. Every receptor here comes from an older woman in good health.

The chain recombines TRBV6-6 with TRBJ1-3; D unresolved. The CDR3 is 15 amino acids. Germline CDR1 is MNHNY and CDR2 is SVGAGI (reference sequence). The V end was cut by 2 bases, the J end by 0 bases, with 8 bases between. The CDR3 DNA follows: TGTGCCAGCAGTTACACCGCAGCCTCTGGAAACACCATATATTTT. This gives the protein CASSYTAASGNTIYF.

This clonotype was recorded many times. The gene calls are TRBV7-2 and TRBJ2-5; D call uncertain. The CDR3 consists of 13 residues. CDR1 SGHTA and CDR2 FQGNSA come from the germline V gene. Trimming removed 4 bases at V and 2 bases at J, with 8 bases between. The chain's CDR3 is CASSSLWQETQYF. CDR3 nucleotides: TGTGCCAGCAGCTCCCTGTGGCAAGAGACCCAGTACTTC.

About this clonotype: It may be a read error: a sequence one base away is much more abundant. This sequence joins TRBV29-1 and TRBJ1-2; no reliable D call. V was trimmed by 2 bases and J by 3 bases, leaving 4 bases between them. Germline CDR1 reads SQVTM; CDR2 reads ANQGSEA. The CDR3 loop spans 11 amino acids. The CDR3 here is CSVERDYGYTF. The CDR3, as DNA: TGCAGCGTTGAAAGGGACTATGGCTACACCTTC. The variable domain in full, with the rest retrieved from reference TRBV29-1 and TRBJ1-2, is SAVISQKPSRDICQRGTSLTIQCQVDSQVTMMFWYRQQPGQSLTLIATANQGSEATYESGFVIDKFPISRPNLTFSTLTVSNMSPEDSSIYLCSVERDYGYTFGSGTRLTVV.

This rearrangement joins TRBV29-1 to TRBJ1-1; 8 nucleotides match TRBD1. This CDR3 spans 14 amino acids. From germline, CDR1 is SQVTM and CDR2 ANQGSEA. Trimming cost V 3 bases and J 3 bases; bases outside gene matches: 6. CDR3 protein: CSVEVGQDYTEAFF. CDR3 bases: TGCAGCGTTGAGGTGGGACAGGACTACACTGAAGCTTTCTTT.

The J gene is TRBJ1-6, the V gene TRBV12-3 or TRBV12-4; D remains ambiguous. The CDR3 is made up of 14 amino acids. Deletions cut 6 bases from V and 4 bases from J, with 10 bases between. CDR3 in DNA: TGTGCCAGCAGGGTTTCCCCTTATAATTCACCCCTCCACTTT. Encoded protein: CASRVSPYNSPLHF.

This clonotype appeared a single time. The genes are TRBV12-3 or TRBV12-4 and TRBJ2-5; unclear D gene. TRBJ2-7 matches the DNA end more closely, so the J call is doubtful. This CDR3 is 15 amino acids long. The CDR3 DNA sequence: TGTGCCAGCAGTTTACACTTCACGGATGTTAACGAGCAGTACTTC. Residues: CASSLHFTDVNEQYF.

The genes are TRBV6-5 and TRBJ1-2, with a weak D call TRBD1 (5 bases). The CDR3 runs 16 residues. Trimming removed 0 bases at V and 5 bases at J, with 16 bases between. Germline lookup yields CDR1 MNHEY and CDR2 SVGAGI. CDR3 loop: CASSYSSAAGIYGYTF. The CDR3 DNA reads TGTGCCAGCAGTTACTCGTCAGCGGCAGGGATTTATGGCTACACCTTC.

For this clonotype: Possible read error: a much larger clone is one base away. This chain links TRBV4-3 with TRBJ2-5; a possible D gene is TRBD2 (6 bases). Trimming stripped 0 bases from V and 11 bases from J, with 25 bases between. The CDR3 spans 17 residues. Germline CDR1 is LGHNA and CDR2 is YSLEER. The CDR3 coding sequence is TGCGCCAGCAGCCAAGATTTCACGTTTGCGGGATCCAATGAGCAGTACTTC. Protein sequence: CASSQDFTFAGSNEQYF.

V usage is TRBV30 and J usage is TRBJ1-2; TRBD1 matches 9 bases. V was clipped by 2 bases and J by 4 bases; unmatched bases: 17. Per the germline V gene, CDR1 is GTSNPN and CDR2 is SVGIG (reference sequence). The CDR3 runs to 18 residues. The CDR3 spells CAWSSAGQGLVGSYGYTF. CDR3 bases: TGTGCCTGGAGTTCGGCCGGACAGGGGTTAGTGGGGAGCTATGGCTACACCTTC.

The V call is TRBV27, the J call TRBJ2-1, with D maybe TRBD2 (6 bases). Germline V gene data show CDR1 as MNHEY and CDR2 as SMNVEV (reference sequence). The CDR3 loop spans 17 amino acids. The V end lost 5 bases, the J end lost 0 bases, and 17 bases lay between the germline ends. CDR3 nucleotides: TGTGCCAGCAGTCCCGGGGACTTACAGAGCTCCTACAATGAGCAGTTCTTC. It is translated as CASSPGDLQSSYNEQFF.

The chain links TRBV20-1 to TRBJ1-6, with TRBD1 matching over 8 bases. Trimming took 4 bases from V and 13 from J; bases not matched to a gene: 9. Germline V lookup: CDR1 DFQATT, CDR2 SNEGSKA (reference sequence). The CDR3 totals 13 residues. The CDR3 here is CSATRTGNYPLHF. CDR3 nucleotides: TGCAGTGCTACCCGGACAGGGAATTACCCCCTCCACTTT.

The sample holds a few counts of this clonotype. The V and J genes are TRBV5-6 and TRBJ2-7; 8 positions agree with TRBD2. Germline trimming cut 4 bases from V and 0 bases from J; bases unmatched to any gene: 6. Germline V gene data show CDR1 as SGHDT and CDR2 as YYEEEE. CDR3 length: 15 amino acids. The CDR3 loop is CASSTGGKGSYEQYF. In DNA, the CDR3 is TGTGCCAGCAGCACGGGAGGGAAGGGCTCCTACGAGCAGTACTTC.

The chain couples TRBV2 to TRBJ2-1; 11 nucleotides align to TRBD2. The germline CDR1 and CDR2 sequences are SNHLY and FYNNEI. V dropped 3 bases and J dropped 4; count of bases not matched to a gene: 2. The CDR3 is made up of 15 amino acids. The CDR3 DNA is TGTGCCAGCAGTGAGGGACTAGCGGTTTACAATGAGCAGTTCTTC. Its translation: CASSEGLAVYNEQFF.

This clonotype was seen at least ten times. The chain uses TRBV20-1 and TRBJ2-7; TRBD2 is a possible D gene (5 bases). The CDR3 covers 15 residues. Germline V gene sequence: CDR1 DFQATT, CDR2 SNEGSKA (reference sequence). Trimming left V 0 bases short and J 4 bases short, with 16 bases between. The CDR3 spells CSARDLRTPRYEQYF. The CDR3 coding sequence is TGCAGTGCTAGAGATTTGAGGACTCCGCGATACGAGCAGTACTTC.

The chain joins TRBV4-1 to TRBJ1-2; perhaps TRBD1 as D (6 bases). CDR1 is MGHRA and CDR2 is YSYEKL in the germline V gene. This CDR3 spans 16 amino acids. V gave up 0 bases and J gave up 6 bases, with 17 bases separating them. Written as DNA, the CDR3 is TGCGCCAGCAGCCAAGATGGCCCACAGGGCGGCGATGGCTACACCTTC. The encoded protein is CASSQDGPQGGDGYTF.

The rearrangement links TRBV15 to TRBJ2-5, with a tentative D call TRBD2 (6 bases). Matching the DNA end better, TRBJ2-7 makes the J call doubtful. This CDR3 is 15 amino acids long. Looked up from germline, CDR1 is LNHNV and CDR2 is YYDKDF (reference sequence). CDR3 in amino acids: CATSREIGGSSEQYF. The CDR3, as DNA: TGTGCCACCAGCAGAGAGATCGGGGGTTCCAGCGAGCAGTACTTC.

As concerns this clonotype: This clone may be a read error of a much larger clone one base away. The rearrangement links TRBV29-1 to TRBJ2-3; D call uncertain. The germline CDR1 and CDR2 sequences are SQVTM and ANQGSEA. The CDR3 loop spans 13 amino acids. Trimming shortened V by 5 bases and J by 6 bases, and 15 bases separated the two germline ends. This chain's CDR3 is CSVLVTNDDTQYF. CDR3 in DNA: TGCAGCGTTCTGGTTACCAACGATGATACGCAGTATTTT.

The CDR3 is CASRLSGQYYEQYF. Here the CDR3 DNA reads TGTGCCAGCAGATTGTCGGGACAATACTACGAGCAGTACTTC. V is TRBV28 and J is TRBJ2-7; maybe TRBD1 (6 bases). The CDR3 loop spans 14 amino acids. The V end lost 6 bases, the J end lost 3 bases, and 15 bases lay between the germline ends. The germline CDR1 and CDR2 sequences are MDHEN and SYDVKM. The variable domain in full, with the rest retrieved from reference TRBV28 and TRBJ2-7, is DVKVTQSSRYLVKRTGEKVFLECVQDMDHENMFWYRQDPGLGLRLIYFSYDVKMKEKGDIPEGYSVSREKKERFSLILESASTNQTSMYLCASRLSGQYYEQYFGPGTRLTVT.

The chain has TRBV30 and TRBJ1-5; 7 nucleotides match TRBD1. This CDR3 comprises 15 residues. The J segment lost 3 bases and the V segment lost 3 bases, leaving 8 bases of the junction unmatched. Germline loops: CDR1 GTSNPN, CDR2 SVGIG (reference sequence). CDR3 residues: CAWRRGGTVNQPQHF. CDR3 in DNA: TGTGCCTGGAGAAGGGGCGGGACAGTCAATCAGCCCCAGCATTTT.

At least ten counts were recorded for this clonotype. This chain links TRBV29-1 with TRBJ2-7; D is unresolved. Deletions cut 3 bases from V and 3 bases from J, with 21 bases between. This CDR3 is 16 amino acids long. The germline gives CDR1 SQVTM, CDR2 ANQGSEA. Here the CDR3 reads CSVDKTNSRRSYEQYF. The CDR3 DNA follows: TGCAGCGTTGATAAGACCAACAGCCGAAGAAGCTACGAGCAGTACTTC.

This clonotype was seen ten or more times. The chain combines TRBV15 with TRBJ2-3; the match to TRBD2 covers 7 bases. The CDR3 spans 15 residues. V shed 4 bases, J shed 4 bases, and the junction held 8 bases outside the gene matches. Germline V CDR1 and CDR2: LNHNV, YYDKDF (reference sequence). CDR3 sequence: CATSISAGEADTQYF. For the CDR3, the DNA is TGTGCCACCAGCATATCGGCGGGGGAAGCAGATACGCAGTATTTT.

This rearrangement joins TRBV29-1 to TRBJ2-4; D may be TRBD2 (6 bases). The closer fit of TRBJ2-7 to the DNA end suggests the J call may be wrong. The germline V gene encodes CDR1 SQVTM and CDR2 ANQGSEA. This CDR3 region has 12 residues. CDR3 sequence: CSARRQGGEQYF. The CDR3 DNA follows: TGCAGCGCTCGCCGTCAGGGAGGCGAGCAGTACTTC.

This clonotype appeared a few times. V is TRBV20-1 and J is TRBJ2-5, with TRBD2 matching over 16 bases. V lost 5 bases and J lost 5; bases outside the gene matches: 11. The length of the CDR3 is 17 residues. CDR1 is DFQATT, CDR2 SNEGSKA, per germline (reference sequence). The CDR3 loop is CSASGLAGGPSLETQYF. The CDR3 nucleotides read TGCAGTGCTTCGGGACTAGCGGGAGGGCCCTCATTGGAGACCCAGTACTTC.

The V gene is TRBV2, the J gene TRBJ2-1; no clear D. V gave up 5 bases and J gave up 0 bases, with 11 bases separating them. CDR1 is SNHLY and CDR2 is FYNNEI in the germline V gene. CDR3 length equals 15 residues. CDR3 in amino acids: CASSPLSLSYNEQFF. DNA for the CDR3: TGTGCCAGCAGTCCCCTTTCGCTCTCCTACAATGAGCAGTTCTTC.

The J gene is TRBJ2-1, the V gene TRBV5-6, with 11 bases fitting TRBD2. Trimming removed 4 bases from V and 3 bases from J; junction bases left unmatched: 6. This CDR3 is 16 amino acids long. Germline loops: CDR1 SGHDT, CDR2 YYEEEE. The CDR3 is CASSPIAGGIYNEQFF. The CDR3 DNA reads TGTGCCAGCAGCCCAATAGCGGGGGGGATCTACAATGAGCAGTTCTTC. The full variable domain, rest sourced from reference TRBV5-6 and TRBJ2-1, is DAGVTQSPTHLIKTRGQQVTLRCSPKSGHDTVSWYQQALGQGPQFIFQYYEEEERQRGNFPDRFSGHQFPNYSSELNVNALLLGDSALYLCASSPIAGGIYNEQFFGPGTRLTVL.